This T cell receptor beta chain was sequenced for a study of CD8+ T cells in alopecia areata. Germline V gene lookup returns CDR1 LGHNA and CDR2 YSLEER. The germline V and J ends were trimmed by 0 bases and 11 bases, with 10 bases remaining between them. This CDR3 contains 13 residues. Specimens obtained from alopecia areata patients comprised lesional scalp punch biopsies and peripheral blood. RNA, once extracted, was reverse transcribed into cDNA for use as the sequencing template. The method was immunoSEQ multiplex PCR; TCRdb's version includes in-frame clones alone and lacks a portion of them. The sample has tens of thousands of clones; roughly 57% are singletons.

The sequence derives from a human donor with alopecia areata. The sequencing here drew on CD8+ T cells sorted from blood, taken at week 0. V is TRBV4-3 and J is TRBJ2-2, with D unclear. The CDR3 sequence: CASSQEGWRELFF. The CDR3 DNA reads TGCGCCAGCAGCCAAGAAGGGTGGCGCGAGCTGTTTTTT.